This passage covers 4 T cell receptor beta chains from one sample sequenced in a study of metastatic and nonmetastatic thyroid tumors. Each patient came to thyroid surgery without any prior treatment (of any kind). TCRdb called clones again from the PCR reads with MiXCR. The top ten clones hold around a fifth of a sample with some 15,000 clones, approximately 20% of them seen once. Sequences were obtained from adjacent normal tissue. All receptors derive from a female donor with papillary thyroid cancer or a benign thyroid nodule (not recorded which). Some clones in this sample may be carry-over from other donors' samples.

This clone was detected only a few times. The chain uses TRBV6-1 and TRBJ2-1; 9 bases are shared with TRBD2. Germline values: CDR1 MNHNS, CDR2 SASEGT. The CDR3 loop spans 14 amino acids. Losses at the gene ends were 6 bases for V and 8 bases for J; bases not matched to a gene: 8. This chain's CDR3 is CASRSSGSRDEQFF. Here the CDR3 DNA reads TGTGCCAGCAGGAGTAGCGGGAGTCGCGATGAGCAGTTCTTC.

A word on this clone: This may be a read error: a much more frequent sequence differs by one nucleotide. Other DNA sequences in this sample translate to the same CDR3. V is TRBV2 and J is TRBJ1-5; weak D call: TRBD1 (5 bases). There are 15 residues in the CDR3. Germline V lookup: CDR1 SNHLY, CDR2 FYNNEI. The CDR3 is CASSEYQSGNQPQHF. The CDR3 coding sequence is TGTGCCAGCAGTGAATATCAGTCAGGGAACCAGCCCCAGCACTTT.

CDR3: CASSIPGIYEQYF. For the CDR3, the DNA is TGTGCCAGCAGCATCCCAGGGATCTACGAGCAGTACTTC. The rearrangement joins TRBV6-1 to TRBJ2-7; a weak D match, TRBD1 (5 bases). Trimming removed 6 bases from V and 3 bases from J, with 12 bases in between. The CDR3 runs to 13 residues. Germline V gives CDR1 MNHNS, CDR2 SASEGT.

In this sample, this clone turned up a few times. This chain uses TRBV6-5 with TRBJ2-1; no clear D. Between the trimmed V and J ends, which lost 5 bases and 7 bases, there was a span of 18 bases. The V gene's germline CDR1 is MNHEY and CDR2 SVGAGI. This CDR3 is built from 15 residues. CDR3 sequence: CASSHLTIGSNEQFF. The CDR3 DNA sequence: TGTGCCAGCAGTCACCTAACCATAGGTAGTAATGAGCAGTTCTTC.